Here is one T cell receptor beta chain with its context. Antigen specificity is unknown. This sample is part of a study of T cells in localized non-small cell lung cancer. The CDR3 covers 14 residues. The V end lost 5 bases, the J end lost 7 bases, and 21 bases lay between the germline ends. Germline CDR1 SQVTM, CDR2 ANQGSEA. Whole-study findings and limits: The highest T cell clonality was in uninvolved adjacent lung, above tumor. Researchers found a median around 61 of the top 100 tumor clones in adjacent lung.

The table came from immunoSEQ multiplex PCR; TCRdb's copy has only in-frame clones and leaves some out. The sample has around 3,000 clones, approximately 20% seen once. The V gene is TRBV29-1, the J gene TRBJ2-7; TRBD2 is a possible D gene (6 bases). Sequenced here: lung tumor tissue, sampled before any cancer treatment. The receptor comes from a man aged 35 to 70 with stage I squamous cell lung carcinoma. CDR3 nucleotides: TGCAGCGTTCGGTTCCGGGGGAGGCTTAGGGAGCAGTACTTC. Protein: CSVRFRGRLREQYF.